These 9 T cell receptor beta chains came from one sample sequenced in a study of T cell repertoires in cytomegalovirus infection. Antigens of these TCRs are unknown. Each CDR3 protein is one row after TCRdb ran MiXCR on the reads. The sample carries approximately 500,000 distinct CDR3 sequences, about 33% recorded once. The material sequenced was cultured PBMCs, taken from culture after CMV antigen stimulation. These receptor sequences come from a human donor in good health (CMV status not recorded). Some clones in this sample may be carry-over from other donors' samples.

The rearrangement links TRBV7-2 to TRBJ1-4; possibly TRBD1 for D (5 bases). This CDR3 spans 15 amino acids. Germline V gene sequence: CDR1 SGHTA, CDR2 FQGNSA. Trimming removed 1 base from V and 5 bases from J, with 11 bases in between. The CDR3 DNA is TGTGCCAGCAGCTTAGTCCGGGGGAGGAATGAAAAACTGTTTTTT. It codes for CASSLVRGRNEKLFF.

The chain couples TRBV9 to TRBJ1-1; D not resolved. Deletions cut 1 base from V and 0 bases from J, with 10 bases between. The CDR3 length is 15 residues. In germline, CDR1 is SGDLS, CDR2 YYNGEE. The CDR3 nucleotides are TGTGCCAGCAGCGTATTCGGAGGATTGAACACTGAAGCTTTCTTT. It codes for CASSVFGGLNTEAFF.

This clonotype was counted only a few times. The V call is TRBV7-9, the J call TRBJ1-6; D gene ambiguous. With 2 bases removed from V and 7 bases from J, the gap between germline ends came to 12 bases. Germline CDR1 reads SEHNR; CDR2 reads FQNEAQ (reference sequence). The CDR3 is 15 residues long. The CDR3 coding sequence is TGTGCCAGCAGCTTAAGTTCTCAGGCGAATTCACCCCTCCACTTT. Protein sequence: CASSLSSQANSPLHF. The full variable domain, in which reference TRBV7-9 and TRBJ1-6 provide the parts outside the CDR3, is DTGVSQNPRHKITKRGQNVTFRCDPISEHNRLYWYRQTLGQGPEFLTYFQNEAQLEKSRLLSDRFSAERPKGSFSTLEIQRTEQGDSAMYLCASSLSSQANSPLHFGNGTRLTVT.

The chain carries TRBV6-2 or TRBV6-3 and TRBJ1-5; D is undetermined. Germline-derived CDR1 and CDR2 are MNHEY and SVGEGT. The length of the CDR3 is 14 residues. V gave up 2 bases and J gave up 4 bases, with 9 bases separating them. Here the CDR3 DNA reads TGTGCCAGCAGTTACCCGCCGGGGAATCAGCCCCAGCATTTT. It specifies CASSYPPGNQPQHF.

The V gene is TRBV19, the J gene TRBJ2-1, with TRBD2 identical over 10 bases. The germline V gene has CDR1 LNHDA and CDR2 SQIVND (reference sequence). J lost 7 bases, V lost 9 bases, and 9 bases had no gene match. The CDR3 spans 14 residues. The CDR3 loop reads CASKREGRRNEQFF. The DNA for the CDR3 is TGTGCCAGCAAGCGGGAGGGCCGTAGGAATGAGCAGTTCTTC.

The chain couples TRBV5-1 to TRBJ2-3; perhaps TRBD2 as D (6 bases). The V and J ends lost 5 bases and 4 bases respectively, with 17 bases between them. The CDR3 contains 15 residues. Germline values: CDR1 SGHRS, CDR2 YFSETQ. The CDR3 sequence: CASSLREWGADTQYF. The CDR3 bases are TGCGCCAGCAGTCTCAGGGAGTGGGGGGCAGATACGCAGTATTTT.

The V gene is TRBV6-1, the J gene TRBJ2-2; a possible D gene is TRBD2 (5 bases). The CDR3 has 15 residues. V lost 2 bases and J 7 bases, leaving 14 bases between the germline ends. Germline CDR1 reads MNHNS; CDR2 reads SASEGT. The CDR3 reads CASSESPRGNGELFF. CDR3 nucleotide sequence: TGTGCCAGCAGTGAAAGCCCCAGAGGGAACGGGGAGCTGTTTTTT.

The chain couples TRBV15 to TRBJ2-4; TRBD2 matches 8 bases. V gave up 5 bases and J gave up 7 bases; unmatched junction bases: 10. CDR1 LNHNV and CDR2 YYDKDF come from the germline V gene (reference sequence). The CDR3 extends over 15 amino acids. The CDR3 bases are TGTGCCACCAGCGCACAGCGGGAGCCCCAGAACATTCAGTACTTC. It yields the protein CATSAQREPQNIQYF. Full variable domain (rest looked up from reference TRBV15 and TRBJ2-4): DAMVIQNPRYQVTQFGKPVTLSCSQTLNHNVMYWYQQKSSQAPKLLFHYYDKDFNNEADTPDNFQSRRPNTSFCFLDIRSPGLGDTAMYLCATSAQREPQNIQYFGAGTRLSVL.

This clonotype was seen a few times. The rearrangement links TRBV7-3 to TRBJ2-5; TRBD1 might be the D (5 bases). Germline V gene sequence: CDR1 SGHTA, CDR2 FQGTGA. V was clipped by 2 bases and J by 2 bases, with 12 bases between them. There are 15 residues in the CDR3. The CDR3 coding sequence is TGTGCCAGCAGCTTACTCGGCAGGGATCAAGAGACCCAGTACTTC. Encoded protein: CASSLLGRDQETQYF.